This T cell receptor (beta chain) was retrieved from a study of shared clonotypes between healthy human individuals. Whole-study context: Each donor's CD4 naive and CD4 memory cells filled three plates apiece, CD8 naive two, and CD8 memory one. Study-wide results and caveats: It was the few donors that limited the genetic and exposure-history diversity represented. Relative to memory subsets, naive subsets generally showed larger estimated richness.

Worth noting for this clone: The antigen is undetermined.

The assay was immunoSEQ multiplex PCR, and TCRdb's table has in-frame clones only and misses some. This sample has 950,000 to 1,300,000 clones, with approximately 76% found just once. CDR1 is LGHNA, CDR2 YSLEER, per germline. Trimming took 4 bases from V and 1 from J, leaving 19 bases between them. This CDR3 contains 17 residues. The clonotype originates from a young man in good health. Sequenced: memory CD4+ T cells sorted from blood. The sample's subset: CD45RA-negative fraction. The rearrangement uses TRBV4-3 and TRBJ2-5; possibly TRBD1 for D (6 bases). The CDR3 DNA reads as TGCGCCAGCAGCCCAAGATCAGGGGCATCCACCCAAGAGACCCAGTACTTC. Its protein is CASSPRSGASTQETQYF.